The 24 T cell receptor beta chains below all came from one sample that was sequenced in a study of blood T cell repertoires in COVID-19. Sequenced by immunoSEQ multiplex PCR; TCRdb stores in-frame clones only, minus some. The sample comprises some 160,000 clones, approximately 80% of which are singletons, and roughly 13% rests with the top ten. The sample taken for sequencing was peripheral blood. These TCRs come from a woman aged 80 or over with acute or convalescent COVID-19.

The chain has TRBV5-6 and TRBJ2-3, with D unresolved. V gave up 3 bases and J gave up 6 bases, with 5 bases separating them. The CDR3 totals 11 residues. CDR1 is SGHDT and CDR2 is YYEEEE in the germline V gene. In DNA form, the CDR3 reads TGTGCCAGCAGCTACGGGGATACGCAGTATTTT. Translating it yields CASSYGDTQYF.

Worth noting for this clone: One junction end does not reproduce the germline sequence, and a read error may be involved. This rearrangement joins TRBV7-7 to TRBJ2-7, with 8 bases lining up with TRBD1. Germline assignment: CDR1 SSHAT and CDR2 FNYEAQ (reference sequence). There are 15 residues in the CDR3. The CDR3 protein is CASSKRTGSSYEQYF. In DNA form, the CDR3 reads TGTGCTAGCAGCAAGAGGACAGGGAGCTCCTACGAGCAGTACTTC.

The CDR3 DNA follows: TGTGCCACCAGCAGACCTTATTGGACAGGGTCGCACGAGCAGTACTTC. This codes for CATSRPYWTGSHEQYF. This chain connects TRBV15 to TRBJ2-7; 8 bases fit TRBD1. V shed 2 bases, J shed 5 bases, and the junction held 11 bases outside the gene matches. The CDR3 consists of 16 residues. The germline CDR1 and CDR2 sequences are LNHNV and YYDKDF (reference sequence). The full variable domain, in which reference TRBV15 and TRBJ2-7 provide the parts outside the CDR3, is DAMVIQNPRYQVTQFGKPVTLSCSQTLNHNVMYWYQQKSSQAPKLLFHYYDKDFNNEADTPDNFQSRRPNTSFCFLDIRSPGLGDTAMYLCATSRPYWTGSHEQYFGPGTRLTVT.

The chain employs TRBV6-5 and TRBJ2-2; the D gene is possibly TRBD1 (6 bases). V dropped 2 bases and J dropped 5 bases, with 15 bases sitting between them. Germline CDR1 MNHEY, CDR2 SVGAGI. The CDR3 is made up of 16 amino acids. The CDR3 loop reads CASSYARGQGTGELFF. Here the CDR3 DNA reads TGTGCCAGCAGTTACGCCCGAGGGCAGGGGACCGGGGAGCTGTTTTTT.

This clone turned up a few times. Distinct nucleotide sequences in the sample also encode this CDR3. The CDR3 DNA reads TGTGCCAGCAGTCCTCAGGGGTACGAGCAGTACTTC. Translation gives CASSPQGYEQYF. The chain couples TRBV14 to TRBJ2-7; perhaps TRBD1 as D (6 bases). The length of the CDR3 is 12 residues. The ends were cut back, 6 bases at V and 4 bases at J, with 10 bases in the middle. Per the germline V gene, CDR1 is SGHDN and CDR2 is FVKESK.

The gene calls are TRBV29-1 and TRBJ1-1; D unresolved. The CDR3 is 12 residues long. The V end lost 7 bases, the J end lost 1 base, and 10 bases lay between the germline ends. Germline-derived CDR1 and CDR2 are SQVTM and ANQGSEA. The CDR3, as DNA: TGCAGCGCGACTCCCACGAACACTGAAGCTTTCTTT. Residues: CSATPTNTEAFF. The whole variable domain, filled in from reference TRBV29-1 and TRBJ1-1, reads SAVISQKPSRDICQRGTSLTIQCQVDSQVTMMFWYRQQPGQSLTLIATANQGSEATYESGFVIDKFPISRPNLTFSTLTVSNMSPEDSSIYLCSATPTNTEAFFGQGTRLTVV.

This sequence joins TRBV7-9 and TRBJ1-2, with D possibly being TRBD1 (6 bases). The CDR3 is 15 amino acids. Germline V lookup: CDR1 SEHNR, CDR2 FQNEAQ (reference sequence). V was shortened by 2 bases and J by 6 bases, with 16 bases between the two germline ends. The CDR3 loop reads CASSLSGRQVDGYTF. In DNA, the CDR3 is TGTGCCAGCAGCTTATCAGGGCGACAGGTGGATGGCTACACCTTC.

The chain has TRBV19 and TRBJ2-3, with 9 bases aligning to TRBD2. The germline V gene has CDR1 LNHDA and CDR2 SQIVND (reference sequence). The V and J ends lost 3 bases and 3 bases, in that order; junction bases with no gene match: 10. CDR3 length equals 17 residues. The CDR3 DNA is TGTGCCAGTAGTATGAACCCCTTAGCGGGGGTTACAGATACGCAGTATTTT. This translates into CASSMNPLAGVTDTQYF.

This clone was recorded a few times. The rearrangement uses TRBV6-2 or TRBV6-3 and TRBJ2-5, with D possibly matching TRBD1 (5 bases). The CDR3 is made up of 14 amino acids. Germline assignment: CDR1 MNHEY and CDR2 SVGEGT. V was shortened by 3 bases and J by 3 bases, with 11 bases between the two germline ends. CDR3 coding DNA: TGTGCCAGCAGTTATTGGGGCGGAAAAGAGACCCAGTACTTC. Protein: CASSYWGGKETQYF.

This chain links TRBV27 with TRBJ1-2, with TRBD1 identical over 7 bases. Germline trimming cut 5 bases from V and 6 bases from J; bases unmatched to any gene: 6. Per the germline V gene, CDR1 is MNHEY and CDR2 is SMNVEV (reference sequence). This CDR3 is 13 amino acids long. CDR3 residues: CASSQRGRHGYTF. CDR3 bases: TGTGCCAGCAGTCAGAGGGGGCGCCATGGCTACACCTTC.

V gene TRBV11-2 combines with J gene TRBJ2-7, with D tentatively TRBD1 (6 bases). The germline V gene has CDR1 SGHAT and CDR2 FQNNGV. There are 13 residues in the CDR3. Between the trimmed V and J ends, which lost 5 bases and 6 bases, there was a span of 14 bases. CDR3 nucleotides: TGTGCCAGCAGCGAAGACAGGACTGGCGAGCAGTACTTC. This encodes CASSEDRTGEQYF.

The sample holds one count of this clone. V usage is TRBV10-3 and J usage is TRBJ2-1; D is possibly TRBD2 (6 bases). The CDR3 extends over 12 amino acids. Between the trimmed V and J ends, which lost 4 bases and 10 bases, there was a span of 11 bases. Germline V gives CDR1 ENHRY, CDR2 SYGVKD. In DNA form, the CDR3 reads TGTGCCATCAGTGCCGCGGGAAGGGAGCAGTTCTTC. It is translated as CAISAAGREQFF.

The chain uses TRBV18 and TRBJ1-2, with 7 bases matching TRBD1. V gave up 2 bases and J gave up 8 bases; unmatched junction bases: 8. CDR3 length equals 14 residues. Germline lookup yields CDR1 KGHSH and CDR2 LQKENI. CDR3 DNA sequence: TGTGCCAGCTCACCAGACAGGGAGGCAGGGGGCTACACCTTC. The encoded protein is CASSPDREAGGYTF.

The chain couples TRBV19 to TRBJ2-6; D is unclear. Germline CDR1 and CDR2: LNHDA and SQIVND (reference sequence). V was trimmed by 9 bases and J by 0 bases, leaving 9 bases between them. The CDR3 sequence is 14 residues long. The CDR3 reads CASSYSSGANVLTF. The CDR3, as DNA: TGTGCCAGCTCATATAGCTCTGGGGCCAACGTCCTGACTTTC. Using reference TRBV19 and TRBJ2-6 for the parts outside the CDR3, the full variable domain is DGGITQSPKYLFRKEGQNVTLSCEQNLNHDAMYWYRQDPGQGLRLIYYSQIVNDFQKGDIAEGYSVSREKKESFPLTVTSAQKNPTAFYLCASSYSSGANVLTFGAGSRLTVL.

This sequence joins TRBV28 and TRBJ2-7, with D possibly TRBD2 on 5 matching bases. The V end was cut by 7 bases, the J end by 3 bases, with 10 bases between. The germline CDR1 and CDR2 sequences are MDHEN and SYDVKM. There are 12 residues in the CDR3. In DNA, the CDR3 is TGTGCCAGCAACGAGGGATACTACGAGCAGTACTTC. As protein: CASNEGYYEQYF.

This rearrangement joins TRBV18 to TRBJ2-7; D is perhaps TRBD1 (6 bases). The CDR3 is 15 amino acids. V was clipped by 4 bases and J by 1 base, with 14 bases between them. Germline V CDR1 and CDR2: KGHSH, LQKENI. The CDR3 protein is CASSLSGTLSYEQYF. The CDR3 DNA is TGTGCCAGCTCACTTTCCGGGACACTGTCCTACGAGCAGTACTTC.

The chain joins TRBV3-1 (or the pseudogene TRBV3-2) to TRBJ2-1, with D unclear. This CDR3 is built from 15 residues. Trimming left V 2 bases short and J 2 bases short, with 10 bases between. Germline V gives CDR1 LGHDT, CDR2 YNNKEL (reference sequence). In DNA, the CDR3 is TGTGCCAGCAGCCAAACCCGGAGCACCTACAATGAGCAGTTCTTC. Translation: CASSQTRSTYNEQFF.

The chain combines TRBV18 with TRBJ2-7, with 15 bases matching TRBD2. V lost 0 bases to trimming and J lost 3 bases; unmatched junction nucleotides: 3. In germline, CDR1 is KGHSH, CDR2 LQKENI. The CDR3 is 17 amino acids. Here the CDR3 DNA reads TGTGCCAGCTCACCACCGGGACTAGCGGGAGGCATCTACGAGCAGTACTTC. This encodes CASSPPGLAGGIYEQYF.

The chain employs TRBV11-2 and TRBJ1-4; the match to TRBD1 covers 8 bases. The V gene's germline CDR1 is SGHAT and CDR2 FQNNGV. The CDR3 loop spans 15 amino acids. V lost 4 bases, J lost 0 bases, and 1 base stayed unmatched. CDR3 nucleotides: TGTGCCAGCAGCTCGACAGGGGCAACTAATGAAAAACTGTTTTTT. This gives the protein CASSSTGATNEKLFF.

This chain uses TRBV28 with TRBJ1-1, with a tentative D call TRBD1 (5 bases). Trimming cost V 11 bases and J 1 base, with 8 bases left between them. CDR3 length: 11 amino acids. Germline CDR1 is MDHEN and CDR2 is SYDVKM. The CDR3 nucleotides are TGTGCCGTCAGGGCGAACACTGAAGCTTTCTTT. The encoded protein is CAVRANTEAFF. The full variable domain, its missing parts supplied by reference TRBV28 and TRBJ1-1, is DVKVTQSSRYLVKRTGEKVFLECVQDMDHENMFWYRQDPGLGLRLIYFSYDVKMKEKGDIPEGYSVSREKKERFSLILESASTNQTSMYLCAVRANTEAFFGQGTRLTVV.

The chain employs TRBV7-9 and TRBJ2-7; no firm D call. CDR3 length: 12 residues. Germline-derived CDR1 and CDR2 are SEHNR and FQNEAQ (reference sequence). V lost 3 bases to trimming and J lost 5 bases, with 8 bases between them. CDR3: CASSFPPDEQYF. The CDR3 nucleotides read TGTGCCAGCAGCTTTCCCCCGGACGAGCAGTACTTC.

This chain joins TRBV11-2 and TRBJ1-6; D gene ambiguous. The CDR3 loop spans 12 amino acids. Per germline, CDR1 SGHAT and CDR2 FQNNGV. V lost 5 bases to trimming and J lost 11 bases, with 10 bases between them. CDR3: CASSPREAPLHF. The CDR3 DNA follows: TGTGCCAGCAGCCCCCGAGAGGCACCCCTCCACTTT.

In DNA form, the CDR3 reads TGTGCCAGCAGCTTCGGACAGGGGGCGAACAATGAGCAGTTCTTC. This codes for CASSFGQGANNEQFF. The rearrangement links TRBV11-2 to TRBJ2-1; 11 bases are shared with TRBD1. The V gene's germline CDR1 is SGHAT and CDR2 FQNNGV. CDR3 length: 15 residues. V dropped 3 bases and J dropped 5; count of bases not matched to a gene: 3.

V is TRBV5-1 and J is TRBJ1-2; D might be TRBD1 (6 bases). The length of the CDR3 is 14 residues. Trimming shortened V by 0 bases and J by 5 bases, and 11 bases separated the two germline ends. The V gene's germline CDR1 is SGHRS and CDR2 YFSETQ. The CDR3 sequence is CASSLGTERYGYTF. CDR3 sequence (DNA): TGCGCCAGCAGCTTGGGGACAGAGAGATATGGCTACACCTTC.